This is a list of T cell receptor beta chains from one sample in a study of blood T cell repertoires in COVID-19. Repertoires were generated with immunoSEQ multiplex PCR, while TCRdb's copy carries only in-frame clones and drops some. The sample carries 250,000 to 300,000 clones, 70% to 90% recorded once. Sequencing was performed on peripheral blood. All receptors derive from a woman aged 40 to 49 who had recovered from COVID-19. Each CDR3 is given with its conserved first and last residue. The D gene is left open where the match is weak. Clone size is shown for a subset of rows, as once, few, many or a class of expanded clone.

V	size	J	D	CDR3	DNA
TRBV7-2	-	TRBJ2-5	TRBD2	CASSLGARTSQETQYF	TGTGCCAGCAGCTTAGGGGCGAGGACTAGCCAAGAGACCCAGTACTTC
TRBV30	-	TRBJ2-1	TRBD2	CAWSSGTPYNEQFF	TGTGCCTGGTCTAGCGGGACCCCCTACAATGAGCAGTTCTTC
TRBV29-1	once	TRBJ2-5	TRBD2	CSAGTSGSLTETQYF	TGCAGCGCCGGGACTAGCGGGAGCCTTACCGAGACCCAGTACTTC
TRBV7-9	-	TRBJ1-4	-	CASSRGGGREKLFF	TGTGCCAGCAGCCGAGGGGGAGGGAGAGAAAAACTGTTTTTT
TRBV21-1	-	TRBJ1-4	-	CASSKARGGSNEKLFF	TGTGCCAGCAGCAAAGCGCGGGGGGGGAGTAATGAAAAACTGTTTTTT
TRBV19	-	TRBJ1-2	TRBD1	CASSAQQGVYGYTF	TGTGCCAGTAGCGCCCAACAGGGGGTCTATGGCTACACCTTC
TRBV6-5	-	TRBJ1-2	-	CASSYPTGFGYGYTF	TGTGCCAGCAGTTACCCAACGGGGTTCGGGTATGGCTACACCTTC
TRBV27	-	TRBJ2-1	TRBD2	CASGLAGSYNEQFF	TGTGCCAGCGGACTAGCGGGCTCCTACAATGAGCAGTTCTTC
TRBV10-3	-	TRBJ2-1	TRBD1	CAISNRTGALNEQFF	TGTGCCATCAGTAACCGGACAGGGGCCCTCAATGAGCAGTTCTTC
TRBV25-1	-	TRBJ2-1	TRBD2	CASSRPGGNEQFF	TGTGCCAGCAGCCGGCCGGGGGGCAATGAGCAGTTCTTC
TRBV30	few	TRBJ1-2	TRBD1	CAWGQGAWGYTF	TGTGCCTGGGGACAGGGGGCTTGGGGCTACACCTTC
TRBV19	-	TRBJ1-1	-	CASSSLAAGNTEAFF	TGTGCCAGTAGTAGTTTGGCCGCGGGGAACACTGAAGCTTTCTTT
TRBV7-3	-	TRBJ2-2	-	CASSSLAGELFF	TGTGCCAGCAGCTCCCTAGCCGGGGAGCTGTTTTTT
TRBV6-2/TRBV6-3	-	TRBJ1-6	TRBD1	CASSYSGQGRTPLHF	TGTGCCAGCAGTTACTCGGGACAGGGCAGAACACCCCTCCACTTT
TRBV30	-	TRBJ1-3	-	CAWGGLGGNTIYF	TGTGCCTGGGGCGGGTTAGGTGGAAACACCATATATTTT
TRBV3-1/TRBV3-2	-	TRBJ1-4	TRBD1	CASGQGGVWVF	TGTGCCAGCGGACAGGGCGGAGTGTGGGTTTTT
TRBV2	-	TRBJ1-5	-	CASRDARDHQPQHF	TGTGCCAGCAGGGACGCGCGGGACCATCAGCCCCAGCATTTT
TRBV20-1	-	TRBJ2-5	-	CSASRGTETQYF	TGCAGTGCTAGTCGCGGGACGGAGACCCAGTACTTC
TRBV9	-	TRBJ1-4	-	CASSPGGANNEKLFF	TGTGCCAGCAGCCCCGGGGGGGCCAATAATGAAAAACTGTTTTTT
TRBV6-5	-	TRBJ1-2	TRBD1	CASAPFIGTDGYTF	TGTGCCAGCGCACCCTTTATCGGGACAGATGGCTACACCTTC
TRBV11-3	-	TRBJ2-2	TRBD2	CASSQVWGGELFF	TGTGCCAGCAGCCAAGTGTGGGGGGGTGAGCTGTTTTTT
TRBV7-2	-	TRBJ1-6	-	CASSPVGVGAFDSPLHF	TGTGCCAGCAGCCCCGTCGGGGTGGGGGCATTTGATTCACCCCTCCACTTT
TRBV11-2	-	TRBJ1-2	TRBD1	CASSLGTGHGYTF	TGTGCCAGCAGCTTGGGGACAGGGCATGGCTACACCTTC
TRBV6-2/TRBV6-3	few	TRBJ2-3	TRBD1	CASSPDRVKTDTQYF	TGTGCCAGCAGCCCCGACAGGGTTAAGACAGATACGCAGTATTTT
TRBV5-4	-	TRBJ1-2	-	CASSPGGVGYGYTF	TGTGCCAGCAGCCCGGGGGGGGTAGGCTATGGCTACACCTTC
TRBV30	-	TRBJ1-2	TRBD1	CAWSLNRGPNYGYTF	TGTGCCTGGAGTCTCAACAGGGGTCCTAACTATGGCTACACCTTC
TRBV14	-	TRBJ2-2	-	CASSRDQGSGELFF	TGTGCCAGCAGCCGAGACCAGGGTTCCGGGGAGCTGTTTTTT
TRBV6-5	-	TRBJ1-2	-	CASTPRGTDYGYTF	TGTGCCAGCACCCCCAGGGGTACGGACTATGGCTACACCTTC
TRBV7-9	-	TRBJ1-2	-	CASSLAGTRNGYTF	TGTGCCAGCAGCTTAGCCGGGACACGAAATGGCTACACCTTC
TRBV6-5	-	TRBJ2-7	TRBD1	CASASRGTSYEQYF	TGTGCCTCAGCGAGCAGGGGGACATCCTACGAGCAGTACTTC
TRBV18	-	TRBJ2-7	TRBD1	CASSPGQGWDEQYF	TGTGCCAGCTCACCCGGACAGGGGTGGGACGAGCAGTACTTC
TRBV13	-	TRBJ1-1	-	CASSFAGEAFF	TGTGCCAGCAGCTTCGCGGGTGAAGCTTTCTTT
TRBV6-2/TRBV6-3	-	TRBJ2-6	-	CASSYGGTGANVLTF	TGTGCCAGCAGTTACGGGGGGACCGGGGCCAACGTCCTGACTTTC
TRBV7-3	-	TRBJ2-5	TRBD1	CASSQGGAWETQYF	TGTGCCAGCAGCCAAGGGGGCGCCTGGGAGACCCAGTACTTC
TRBV7-2	few	TRBJ1-6	-	CASSPRGSDSPLHF	TGTGCCAGCAGCCCAAGGGGGAGTGATTCACCCCTCCACTTT
TRBV9	-	TRBJ2-5	TRBD1	CASSGHRGQETQYF	TGTGCCAGCAGCGGCCACAGGGGTCAAGAGACCCAGTACTTC
TRBV7-2	-	TRBJ2-2	-	CASSFPSDRTNTGELFF	TGTGCCAGCAGCTTCCCCTCTGACAGGACGAACACCGGGGAGCTGTTTTTT